These T cell receptor beta chains were read from a single sample in a study of blood T cell repertoires in COVID-19. Sequencing was performed with immunoSEQ multiplex PCR; in TCRdb, only in-frame clones are kept and a portion is missing. Of 300,000 to 450,000 clones in the sample, less than 85% were seen once. Sequenced material: peripheral blood. These receptors came from a woman in her late teens or twenties with acute or convalescent COVID-19. CDR3s include the opening cysteine and the closing phenylalanine or tryptophan. A D gene is named only where the DNA matches it firmly. Clone size, where shown, is once, few, many, or a class for clones that have expanded.

cdr3_length | clone_size | j_call | d_call | v_call | cdr3_aa | cdr3_nt
18 | . | TRBJ2-3 | . | TRBV3-1/TRBV3-2 | CASTPTGTRVSSTDTQYF | TGTGCCAGCACCCCGACCGGGACACGAGTTTCCAGCACAGATACGCAGTATTTT
16 | . | TRBJ1-6 | . | TRBV10-3 | CAISESGSSYNSPLHF | TGTGCCATCAGTGAGTCGGGGAGCTCCTATAATTCACCCCTCCACTTT
14 | . | TRBJ2-5 | TRBD1 | TRBV7-2 | CASSPSTGVQTQYF | TGTGCCAGCAGCCCATCCACAGGGGTTCAGACCCAGTACTTC
16 | . | TRBJ1-6 | TRBD1 | TRBV11-2 | CASSFRTGSGISPLHF | TGTGCCAGCAGCTTCCGGACAGGGAGCGGTATCTCACCCCTCCACTTT
13 | . | TRBJ1-2 | . | TRBV7-3 | CASSSNAGAGYTF | TGTGCCAGCAGCTCAAACGCAGGGGCTGGCTACACCTTC
16 | . | TRBJ2-1 | TRBD1 | TRBV19 | CASTARPGQGDNEQFF | TGTGCCAGTACCGCACGCCCGGGACAGGGAGACAATGAGCAGTTCTTC
13 | . | TRBJ2-1 | . | TRBV27 | CASSLSQLAGQFF | TGTGCCAGCAGTTTATCCCAATTGGCTGGGCAGTTCTTC
16 | . | TRBJ2-7 | . | TRBV7-9 | CASSLAPRGPTYEQYF | TGTGCCAGCAGCTTAGCGCCCAGGGGTCCCACCTACGAGCAGTACTTC
19 | . | TRBJ2-3 | TRBD2 | TRBV12-5 | CASGLVLASGGGGTDTQYF | TGTGCTAGTGGTTTGGTACTGGCTAGCGGGGGGGGAGGCACAGATACGCAGTATTTT
15 | . | TRBJ2-7 | TRBD1 | TRBV6-6 | CASSYFRTGGYEQYF | TGTGCCAGCAGTTACTTCCGGACAGGGGGGTACGAGCAGTACTTC
16 | . | TRBJ2-2 | . | TRBV5-4 | CASSIQGGLTTGELFF | TGTGCCAGCAGCATACAGGGGGGGCTGACAACCGGGGAGCTGTTTTTT
15 | few | TRBJ2-3 | TRBD2 | TRBV28 | CASRLGGAFTDTQYF | TGTGCCAGCAGGCTCGGGGGGGCCTTCACAGATACGCAGTATTTT
15 | . | TRBJ2-3 | TRBD2 | TRBV28 | CASSLLSGRADTQYF | TGTGCCAGCAGTTTACTTAGCGGGAGAGCAGATACGCAGTATTTT
16 | . | TRBJ2-1 | TRBD2 | TRBV24-1 | CATSDPSGRYYNEQFF | TGTGCCACCAGTGATCCGAGCGGGAGGTACTACAATGAGCAGTTCTTC
16 | . | TRBJ1-2 | TRBD1 | TRBV7-8 | CASSVLFTTGGPGYTF | TGTGCCAGCAGCGTACTCTTCACCACAGGGGGGCCTGGCTACACCTTC
15 | . | TRBJ1-1 | . | TRBV5-1 | CASSMRYTGNTEAFF | TGCGCCAGCAGCATGAGATATACGGGTAACACTGAAGCTTTCTTT
14 | . | TRBJ1-4 | TRBD1 | TRBV7-6 | CASSLGTGNEKLFF | TGTGCCAGCAGCTTGGGGACAGGGAACGAAAAACTGTTTTTT
14 | . | TRBJ1-1 | . | TRBV9 | CASSVTGTNTEAFF | TGTGCCAGCAGCGTGACAGGTACGAACACTGAAGCTTTCTTT
15 | . | TRBJ2-2 | TRBD2 | TRBV2 | CASSGTSGNTGELFF | TGTGCCAGCAGTGGGACTAGCGGGAACACCGGGGAGCTGTTTTTT
15 | . | TRBJ2-5 | . | TRBV6-5 | CASSSTVTYQETQYF | TGTGCCAGCAGTTCGACAGTCACGTACCAAGAGACCCAGTACTTC
13 | . | TRBJ1-2 | . | TRBV28 | CASSPTGSYGYTF | TGTGCCAGCAGCCCAACAGGGTCCTATGGCTACACCTTC
16 | . | TRBJ1-2 | . | TRBV19 | CASSIGSWRTTHGYTF | TGTGCCAGTAGTATCGGATCATGGAGGACGACTCATGGCTACACCTTC
14 | . | TRBJ1-3 | . | TRBV6-6 | CASSWTDSGNTIYF | TGTGCCAGCAGCTGGACAGATTCTGGAAACACCATATATTTT
17 | many | TRBJ1-2 | TRBD1 | TRBV7-9 | CASSPSGQTGWNYGYTF | TGTGCCAGCAGCCCTAGCGGGCAGACAGGGTGGAACTATGGCTACACCTTC
14 | . | TRBJ1-5 | . | TRBV27 | CASSWGTGNQPQHF | TGTGCCAGCAGTTGGGGGACTGGGAATCAGCCCCAGCATTTT
14 | many | TRBJ1-5 | TRBD1 | TRBV10-2 | CASSLRQGPQPQHF | TGCGCCAGCAGCCTACGACAGGGTCCCCAGCCCCAGCATTTT
14 | . | TRBJ2-5 | TRBD1 | TRBV19 | CASRTSRGSRPQYF | TGTGCCAGTAGGACGTCCAGGGGGTCGAGGCCCCAGTACTTC
13 | . | TRBJ1-4 | . | TRBV6-5 | CASSYRVYEKLFF | TGTGCCAGCAGTTACAGAGTGTACGAAAAACTGTTTTTT
14 | . | TRBJ1-5 | . | TRBV18 | CASSSLQGFQPQHF | TGTGCCAGCTCATCACTACAGGGCTTCCAGCCCCAGCATTTT
13 | . | TRBJ1-2 | TRBD1 | TRBV2 | CASSEGRGVVYTF | TGTGCCAGCAGTGAAGGCAGGGGGGTCGTCTACACCTTC
15 | . | TRBJ1-5 | . | TRBV27 | CASTKMAGGNQPQHF | TGTGCCAGCACCAAGATGGCGGGGGGCAATCAGCCCCAGCATTTT
13 | . | TRBJ1-2 | . | TRBV6-5 | CASRSGGNYGYTF | TGTGCCAGCAGATCCGGGGGTAACTATGGCTACACCTTC
17 | . | TRBJ2-7 | . | TRBV7-6 | CASSLARETLRSYEQYF | TGTGCCAGCAGCTTAGCGCGTGAGACACTCCGCTCCTACGAGCAGTACTTC
14 | . | TRBJ2-7 | . | TRBV5-1 | CASSSSWPGSEQYF | TGCGCCAGCAGCTCTTCGTGGCCGGGAAGCGAGCAGTACTTC
12 | . | TRBJ2-3 | . | TRBV6-5 | CAVLLLRDTQYF | TGTGCCGTCCTGCTGCTTAGAGATACGCAGTATTTT
15 | . | TRBJ1-1 | TRBD1 | TRBV5-1 | CASSPPTGPGTEAFF | TGCGCCAGCAGCCCCCCGACAGGGCCAGGCACTGAAGCTTTCTTT
18 | . | TRBJ2-3 | . | TRBV4-1 | CASSQEGILLALTDTQYF | TGCGCCAGCAGCCAAGAAGGGATCCTCCTAGCTCTGACAGATACGCAGTATTTT